These T cell receptor beta chains were read from a single sample in a study of molecular identifiers for immune sequencing clone quantification. From the PCR reads, TCRdb called clonotypes with MiXCR, one entry per CDR3 protein. The sample has some 590,000 distinct CDR3 sequences, 25% seen once. Sequencing was done on a sample of naive CD8+ T cells from blood, with Jurkat cell RNA spiked in. These receptors originate from a human donor in good health. Some libraries in this study had Jurkat cell RNA spiked in. The CDR3 runs from the conserved cysteine through the conserved F or W. Fields, in order: CDR3 protein, clone size, V gene. Some rows mark clone size as missing; the rest say once, few, many or name a class of expanded clone.

CASSQYPRNTGELFF	many	TRBV14
CASSSVTGELLF	NA	TRBV7-3
CASSLGILGEGVFPYEQYF	NA	TRBV7-2
CASSPRVYSGGQETQYF	few	TRBV7-6
CASSQLESSYEQYF	NA	TRBV7-3
CASSLELAGDGGVYNAQFF	NA	TRBV7-9
CASSLVSQTDTQYF	many	TRBV7-6
CAGRDGYSYEQYF	NA	TRBV27
CSADSVLAAEPTDTQYF	many	TRBV20-1
CASSLAAGGLAKNIQYF	NA	TRBV11-2
CIARDDRGQFLSYEQYF	NA	TRBV20-1
CARSQARPGVENEQYF	once	TRBV4-1
CAWRGTGARGLFF	few	TRBV30
CASSLMVGGNYGYTF	NA	TRBV27
CAWSEGGQVDEAFF	few	TRBV30
CASSPVSGSGYEQYF	many	TRBV28
CASSPPYAFF	many	TRBV18
CSAPLVSGQVYQETQYF	NA	TRBV20-1
CASSSVAGGPGSGANVLTF	many	TRBV7-6
CSASTRTRHTGELFF	many	TRBV20-1
CASSLSGGEETQYF	many	TRBV12-3/TRBV12-4
CASSFLTPTGPNRMNQPQHF	NA	TRBV27
CASSPLAGGYTDTQYF	few	TRBV11-2
CNARGHVLYYEQYF	once	TRBV20-1
CSVRGGKTTPEETQYF	many	TRBV29-1
CSARMGQSYEQYF	NA	TRBV20-1
CASSPRQGASRSPLHF	NA	TRBV28
CSVTTKDGEGF	many	TRBV29-1
CASNRRGSGANVLTF	NA	TRBV19
CASSLEAVNGYTF	NA	TRBV12-3/TRBV12-4
CASSLRGFVYEQYF	few	TRBV28
CASSDSGSVADTQYF	NA	TRBV9
CASSQDFFVHTGELFF	NA	TRBV4-1
CASSLLGGGPSEQYF	few	TRBV27
CASSLGQANEKLFF	NA	TRBV13
CASSAGTGGSEQYF	few	TRBV12-3/TRBV12-4
CAISQVLATNEKLFF	NA	TRBV4-1
CSVEGGTGEQFF	many	TRBV29-1
CASSYKGWKGYEQYF	NA	TRBV6-2/TRBV6-3
CASSPQSLSGTGTDTQYF	few	TRBV7-3
CASSGLAAYTQYF	NA	TRBV2
CASSDLAGLSVNEQFF	NA	TRBV2
CASRPEVGQYMARGETQYF	once	TRBV21-1
CASSPEHPYRLSQETQYF	many	TRBV5-4
CSARGLAVPYEQYF	many	TRBV20-1
CASSQEGTGLTGANVLTF	NA	TRBV4-1
CASNVAGGGEGYTF	few	TRBV27
CASSPRDDGDTQYF	many	TRBV12-3/TRBV12-4
CASSQGRQGVYEQYF	many	TRBV4-3
CASSYTGSSSYEQYF	NA	TRBV27
CASSPFNPGGVGNQPQHF	NA	TRBV28
CASSYAPNYGYTF	many	TRBV6-5